These T cell receptor beta chains were read from a single sample in a study of blood T cell repertoires in COVID-19. Sequenced by immunoSEQ multiplex PCR; TCRdb stores in-frame clones only, minus some. The sample includes 200,000 or so clones, approximately 85% of them seen just once. Specimen: peripheral blood. These receptors all come from a man over 45 who had recovered from COVID-19. CDR3s include the opening cysteine and the closing phenylalanine or tryptophan. A D gene is named only where the DNA matches it firmly. Size tells how often a clone was seen (once, few, many) or the class of an expanded clone, and some rows leave it out.

cdr3_aa: CASSSRRQGQDTQYF
cdr3_nt: TGTGCCAGCAGCTCCCGAAGACAGGGTCAAGATACGCAGTATTTT
d_call: TRBD1
j_call: TRBJ2-3
v_call: TRBV11-2
clone_size: NA

cdr3_aa: CASSSRTGTERAYEQYF
cdr3_nt: TGTGCCAGCAGTTCCCGTACCGGTACCGAGCGAGCCTACGAGCAGTACTTC
d_call: NA
j_call: TRBJ2-7
v_call: TRBV27
clone_size: once

cdr3_aa: CASRAEEGLSPLHF
cdr3_nt: TGTGCCAGCAGGGCCGAGGAGGGGCTTTCACCCCTCCACTTT
d_call: NA
j_call: TRBJ1-6
v_call: TRBV2
clone_size: NA

cdr3_aa: CASSLAGVGTGELFF
cdr3_nt: TGTGCCAGCTCGCTAGCGGGAGTAGGTACCGGGGAGCTGTTTTTT
d_call: TRBD2
j_call: TRBJ2-2
v_call: TRBV18
clone_size: NA

cdr3_aa: CASSSPDRGIQTQYF
cdr3_nt: TGTGCCAGTAGTTCTCCGGACAGGGGGATCCAGACCCAGTACTTC
d_call: TRBD1
j_call: TRBJ2-5
v_call: TRBV19
clone_size: NA

cdr3_aa: CALTSGAYNEQFF
cdr3_nt: TGTGCCCTGACTAGCGGGGCTTACAATGAGCAGTTCTTC
d_call: TRBD2
j_call: TRBJ2-1
v_call: TRBV30
clone_size: NA

cdr3_aa: CASSEGTSGRADTDTQYF
cdr3_nt: TGTGCCAGCAGTGAAGGGACTAGCGGGAGGGCCGACACAGATACGCAGTATTTT
d_call: TRBD2
j_call: TRBJ2-3
v_call: TRBV2
clone_size: NA

cdr3_aa: CASSSGTGIFSGANVLTF
cdr3_nt: TGTGCCAGCAGTTCCGGGACAGGGATATTCTCTGGGGCCAACGTCCTGACTTTC
d_call: TRBD1
j_call: TRBJ2-6
v_call: TRBV27
clone_size: NA

cdr3_aa: CASNPSGGTSPLHF
cdr3_nt: TGTGCCAGCAACCCCTCAGGGGGCACTTCACCCCTCCACTTT
d_call: TRBD1
j_call: TRBJ1-6
v_call: TRBV3-1/TRBV3-2
clone_size: few

cdr3_aa: CASTKAQGLATNEQFF
cdr3_nt: TGTGCCAGCACTAAAGCGCAGGGACTAGCGACGAATGAGCAGTTCTTC
d_call: TRBD2
j_call: TRBJ2-1
v_call: TRBV28
clone_size: NA

cdr3_aa: CASSPGGRYGYTF
cdr3_nt: TGTGCCAGCTCACCGGGGGGAAGGTATGGCTACACCTTC
d_call: NA
j_call: TRBJ1-2
v_call: TRBV18
clone_size: once

cdr3_aa: CAISEGGSQPQHF
cdr3_nt: TGTGCCATCAGTGAAGGAGGGAGTCAGCCCCAGCATTTT
d_call: NA
j_call: TRBJ1-5
v_call: TRBV10-3
clone_size: NA

cdr3_aa: CASSQDHGRQGLGSYEQYF
cdr3_nt: TGTGCCAGCAGCCAAGATCACGGGCGGCAGGGGCTTGGGTCCTACGAGCAGTACTTC
d_call: NA
j_call: TRBJ2-7
v_call: TRBV3-1/TRBV3-2
clone_size: NA

cdr3_aa: CASSQDERGYEQYF
cdr3_nt: TGCGCCAGCAGCCAAGATGAGAGAGGCTACGAGCAGTACTTC
d_call: NA
j_call: TRBJ2-7
v_call: TRBV4-1
clone_size: NA

cdr3_aa: CASSPARTSGEQYF
cdr3_nt: TGTGCCAGCAGCCCCGCGAGGACTAGCGGCGAGCAGTACTTC
d_call: TRBD2
j_call: TRBJ2-7
v_call: TRBV27
clone_size: NA